This TCR beta chain was recovered during a study of tumor-infiltrating lymphocytes in localized non-small cell lung cancer. The ends lost 5 bases at V and 0 bases at J; junction bases unmatched: 10. Per germline, CDR1 SEHNR and CDR2 FQNEAQ (reference sequence). There are 17 residues in the CDR3. Of note for this clone: Its cognate antigen is unknown.

Findings and caveats of the study: Only some patients had TCR sequencing, depending on available tissue. TCRbeta sequencing showed higher T cell infiltration in tumors than uninvolved lung. Immunotypes IM1 and IM2 had similar TCR-derived T-cell fractions. Tumor T-cell fraction was not associated with recurrence-free survival.

Generated by immunoSEQ multiplex PCR, the TCRdb table keeps only in-frame clones and is missing some. The table shows some 16,000 clones, with 45% occurring only once. The chain employs TRBV7-9 and TRBJ1-5; TRBD1 matches 7 bases. Sequencing used lung tumor tissue. This clonotype was obtained from a human donor with non-small cell lung cancer. CDR3 in DNA: TGTGCCAGCAGCCCAGAGGGGGCGAAATATAGCAATCAGCCCCAGCATTTT. Translation gives CASSPEGAKYSNQPQHF.